The rows below give T cell receptor beta chains drawn from one sample of a study of tumor-infiltrating lymphocytes in oesophageal squamous cell carcinoma. MiXCR, run by TCRdb on the PCR reads, gives a single entry per CDR3 protein. The table lists 15,000 to 20,000 distinct CDR3 sequences, around 41% of them singletons. The source material was esophageal tumor tissue. All receptors derive from a male donor with esophageal squamous cell carcinoma. The CDR3 runs from the conserved cysteine through the conserved F or W. Each record gives: J gene, V gene, D gene, clone size, CDR3 protein, CDR3 DNA. A D gene is named only where the DNA matches it firmly. Size values are once, few and many counts, or a class for expanded clones, and some rows have none.

TRBJ1-4 | TRBV2 | NA | many | CASSDSDPRGKLFF | TGTGCCAGCAGTGATTCGGACCCCCGCGGAAAACTGTTTTTT
TRBJ2-1 | TRBV7-6 | TRBD2 | NA | CASTSSGRSYNEQFF | TGTGCCAGCACGTCTAGCGGGAGGAGTTACAATGAGCAGTTCTTC
TRBJ2-7 | TRBV7-8 | NA | NA | CASSFAGGRLYEQYF | TGTGCCAGCAGCTTTGCCGGGGGCAGACTCTACGAGCAGTACTTC
TRBJ2-1 | TRBV11-2 | NA | few | CASSLKGGGDKTNEQFF | TGTGCCAGCAGCTTAAAGGGGGGGGGTGATAAGACGAATGAGCAGTTCTTC
TRBJ2-1 | TRBV7-6 | TRBD2 | many | CASSFGTSANNEQFF | TGTGCCAGCAGCTTCGGGACTAGCGCGAACAATGAGCAGTTCTTC
TRBJ2-7 | TRBV11-2 | TRBD1 | NA | CASSWGTGADGQYF | TGTGCCAGCAGCTGGGGGACAGGGGCGGATGGGCAGTACTTC
TRBJ2-3 | TRBV11-2 | NA | NA | CASSPLGVRDTQYF | TGTGCCAGCAGCCCTTTGGGGGTCAGAGATACGCAGTATTTT
TRBJ2-7 | TRBV11-2 | TRBD1 | once | CASSPRDRNFYEQYF | TGTGCCAGCAGCCCAAGGGACAGGAATTTCTACGAGCAGTACTTC
TRBJ1-2 | TRBV7-6 | NA | NA | CASSLAQGSYGYTF | TGTGCCAGCAGCTTAGCTCAGGGTTCCTATGGCTACACCTTC
TRBJ1-2 | TRBV10-3 | NA | few | CAISEFHSGNYGYTF | TGTGCCATCAGTGAGTTTCACTCAGGGAACTATGGCTACACCTTC
TRBJ2-7 | TRBV5-6 | NA | NA | CASSLADGSSYEQYF | TGTGCCAGCAGCTTGGCCGACGGTTCTTCCTACGAGCAGTACTTC
TRBJ2-5 | TRBV6-1 | NA | many | CASSLAAGATQYF | TGTGCCAGCAGTCTTGCAGCGGGCGCGACCCAGTACTTC
TRBJ2-1 | TRBV7-4 | NA | NA | CASSLIWARTEKPGSEQFF | TGTGCCAGCAGCTTAATTTGGGCCCGGACAGAAAAACCTGGGAGCGAGCAGTTCTTC
TRBJ1-6 | TRBV7-2 | TRBD1 | medium-sized | CASSRQGASNSPLHF | TGTGCCAGCAGCCGACAGGGGGCCAGTAATTCACCCCTCCACTTT
TRBJ2-3 | TRBV20-1 | NA | few | CSARVQGEGDTQYF | TGCAGTGCTAGAGTACAGGGAGAAGGAGATACGCAGTATTTT
TRBJ2-1 | TRBV7-9 | NA | medium-sized | CASSPALGSPYNEQFF | TGTGCCAGCAGCCCCGCTTTAGGGAGCCCCTACAATGAGCAGTTCTTC
TRBJ2-7 | TRBV28 | TRBD1 | NA | CASSFGGQGAYEQYF | TGTGCCAGCAGTTTTGGAGGACAGGGGGCCTACGAGCAGTACTTC